What follows are 3 T cell receptor beta chains derived from one specimen sequenced in a study of CD8 T cells in Susac syndrome (dated by TCRdb to the late 2010s). To prepare the library, the immunoSEQ multiplex PCR assay was applied. RNA was extracted using the RNeasy kit, and roughly 0.45 to 1 microgram was reverse transcribed with random hexamers. TCRdb reprocessing: public reads trimmed at Q25 with fastp, clones called with MiXCR, in-frame beta chains kept. Rows are unified per CDR3 protein, each entry keeping the most common DNA and genes. The table for this sample lists fewer than 150,000 distinct CDR3 sequences; approximately 95% of them were counted only once. About 0.18% of the sample belongs to the ten largest clones. The sequencing sample was made of CD8+ T cells from PBMCs. These receptors all stem from a human donor with Susac syndrome.

The CDR3 nucleotides are TGTGCCAGCAGCCAAGATTCTACAGGCCCCCAAGAGACCCAGTACTTC. As protein: CASSQDSTGPQETQYF. The V call is TRBV3-1, the J call TRBJ2-5; perhaps TRBD1 as D (5 bases). Germline CDR1 reads LGHDT; CDR2 reads YNNKEL (reference sequence). The CDR3 has 16 amino acids. V was trimmed by 0 bases and J by 1 base, leaving 12 bases between them.

This clonotype has only one observation. The V gene is TRBV7-6, the J gene TRBJ1-2; D is ambiguous. Germline V lookup: CDR1 SGHVS, CDR2 FNYEAQ. V lost 1 base, J lost 6 bases, and 21 bases lay in between. This CDR3 has 17 amino acids. The CDR3 loop is CASSLGALRRPKDGYTF. In DNA, the CDR3 is TGTGCCAGCAGCTTAGGGGCCTTAAGGCGTCCAAAAGATGGCTACACCTTC.

V usage is TRBV27 and J usage is TRBJ2-3; D remains unclear. The CDR3 runs to 15 residues. V dropped 2 bases and J dropped 2 bases, with 11 bases sitting between them. CDR1 is MNHEY, CDR2 SMNVEV, per germline (reference sequence). The CDR3 DNA follows: TGTGCCAGCAGTTTAACCGGCGGTTACACAGATACGCAGTATTTT. Residues: CASSLTGGYTDTQYF.